These 9 T cell receptor beta chains came from one sample sequenced in a study of breast tumors, draining lymph nodes, adjacent tissues. From the multiplex PCR reads, TCRdb called clonotypes with MiXCR, one entry per CDR3 protein. The sample holds some 110,000 distinct CDR3 sequences; more than 25% are singletons and the top ten take 4.5% to 7%. Axillary draining lymph nodes of breast cancer patients supplied the node samples. Sequencing was carried out using axillary lymph node tissue. The receptors come from a female donor with breast cancer. Some clones in this sample may be carry-over from other donors' samples.

This clonotype was seen at least ten times. A much more abundant neighbour one base away suggests this may be a read error. The gene calls are TRBV20-1 and TRBJ2-7; the D is unclear. There are 11 residues in the CDR3. The germline V gene encodes CDR1 DFQATT and CDR2 SNEGSKA (reference sequence). The CDR3 region is CSALSSYGQYF. The CDR3, as DNA: TGCAGTGCACTGTCGTCCTACGGGCAGTACTTC.

J is TRBJ1-1 and V is TRBV5-1; TRBD1 matches at 7 bases. The CDR3 extends over 14 amino acids. Germline-derived CDR1 and CDR2 are SGHRS and YFSETQ. With 5 bases clipped from V and 4 bases from J, the junction kept 8 bases outside the gene matches. In nucleotides, the CDR3 is TGCGCCAGCAGTTTAGGGGGCAGGAGCACTGAAGCTTTCTTT. Encoded protein: CASSLGGRSTEAFF.

This clonotype was seen at least ten times. The gene calls are TRBV9 and TRBJ2-7; D gene ambiguous. The CDR3 length is 15 residues. Trimming removed 4 bases from V and 4 bases from J, with 18 bases in between. Germline lookup yields CDR1 SGDLS and CDR2 YYNGEE. CDR3 sequence: CASSLSPATLYEQYF. CDR3 sequence (DNA): TGTGCCAGCAGCTTGTCCCCAGCCACACTATACGAGCAGTACTTC.

This clonotype has a count of ten or more. A much larger clone differs from this one at a single base, so this may be a read error. The chain links TRBV5-5 to TRBJ1-2; D unclear. Germline V lookup: CDR1 SGHKS, CDR2 YYEKEE (reference sequence). CDR3 length: 17 residues. Trimming removed 0 bases from V and 0 bases from J, with 15 bases in between. CDR3 coding DNA: TGTGCCAGCAGCTTGGAAGCAGCACTTACGACTAACTATGGCTACACCTTC. As protein: CASSLEAALTTNYGYTF.

This clonotype was detected only a few times. The V call is TRBV5-4, the J call TRBJ1-3; D is ambiguous. This CDR3 is 13 amino acids long. Trimming cost V 9 bases and J 0 bases, with 10 bases left between them. The germline V gene encodes CDR1 SGHNT and CDR2 YYREEE (reference sequence). This CDR3 reads CANGRISGNTIYF. The CDR3, as DNA: TGTGCCAACGGACGGATCTCTGGAAACACCATATATTTT.

The genes are TRBV12-3 or TRBV12-4 and TRBJ1-1; TRBD1 might be the D (6 bases). V dropped 1 base and J dropped 3 bases, with 12 bases sitting between them. The CDR3 has 15 amino acids. DNA for the CDR3: TGTGCCAGCAGTTTAGTCCCCGGACAGTACACTGAAGCTTTCTTT. It codes for CASSLVPGQYTEAFF.

About this clonotype: Since the CDR3 does not end with the conserved phenylalanine or tryptophan, this likely comes from a read error. The chain has TRBV2 and TRBJ1-3; tentatively, D is TRBD1 (5 bases). Germline V CDR1 and CDR2: SNHLY, FYNNEI. This CDR3 has 13 residues. The ends were cut back, 6 bases at V and 1 base at J, with 7 bases in the middle. Here the CDR3 reads CASRGVSGNTIYS. The DNA of the CDR3 is TGTGCCAGCAGAGGGGTATCTGGAAACACCATATATTCT.

At least ten counts were recorded for this clonotype. V and J are TRBV6-1 and TRBJ1-3; TRBD1 is a possible D gene (5 bases). V was trimmed by 0 bases and J by 4 bases, leaving 13 bases between them. The CDR3 runs 16 residues. CDR1 and CDR2 (germline): MNHNS, SASEGT. This CDR3 is CASSEAHVGAGNTIYF. DNA of the CDR3: TGTGCCAGCAGTGAAGCTCATGTAGGGGCCGGAAACACCATATATTTT.

This clonotype was seen at least ten times. This rearrangement joins TRBV20-1 to TRBJ2-5, with 8 nucleotides matching TRBD2. Germline CDR1 reads DFQATT; CDR2 reads SNEGSKA (reference sequence). The CDR3 sequence is 15 residues long. Trimming at V came to 3 bases and at J to 0 bases, leaving 6 bases not matched to a gene. The CDR3 sequence is CSARELAAYQETQYF. CDR3 in DNA: TGCAGTGCTAGGGAACTAGCGGCGTACCAAGAGACCCAGTACTTC.